This TCR beta chain was identified in a study of T cell responses to AZD1222 COVID-19 vaccine. The data were produced by immunoSEQ multiplex PCR, yet TCRdb's version contains in-frame clones alone and is incomplete. The sample contains 80,000 to 95,000 clones, approximately 80% of which appear only once. A remark on this clone: Its antigen is undetermined.

Study-wide points: Regions 160-218 and 743-854 held dominance among vaccine-associated CD4 TCRs, which spanned spike. Mostly white British, mostly female donors; authors suggested clonal diversity may be underestimated. Close to half of all spike-specific TCRs reportedly target regions of the variants that are unmutated.

This CDR3 spans 13 amino acids. The germline V and J ends were trimmed by 0 bases and 4 bases, with 9 bases remaining between them. Germline V gene sequence: CDR1 GTSNPN, CDR2 SVGIG (reference sequence). Source: peripheral blood, taken on day 0 of AZD1222 vaccination. The V and J genes are TRBV30 and TRBJ1-2, with D hard to call. The TCR sequence derives from an adult in good health. The CDR3 here is CAWSVTRIYGYTF. The CDR3 nucleotides are TGTGCCTGGAGTGTAACCAGGATCTATGGCTACACCTTC.